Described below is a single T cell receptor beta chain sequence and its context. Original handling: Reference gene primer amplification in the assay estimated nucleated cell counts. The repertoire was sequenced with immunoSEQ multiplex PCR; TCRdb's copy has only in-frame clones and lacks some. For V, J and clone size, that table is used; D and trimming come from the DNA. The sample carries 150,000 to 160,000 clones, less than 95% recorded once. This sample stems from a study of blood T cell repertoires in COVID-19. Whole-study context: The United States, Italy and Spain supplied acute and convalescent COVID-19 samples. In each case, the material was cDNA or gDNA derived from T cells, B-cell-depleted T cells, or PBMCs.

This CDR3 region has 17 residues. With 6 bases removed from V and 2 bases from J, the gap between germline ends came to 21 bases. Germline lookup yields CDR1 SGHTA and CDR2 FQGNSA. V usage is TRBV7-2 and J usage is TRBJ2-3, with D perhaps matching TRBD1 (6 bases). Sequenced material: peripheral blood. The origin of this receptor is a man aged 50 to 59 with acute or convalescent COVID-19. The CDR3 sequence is CASRHLQGWDLTDTQYF. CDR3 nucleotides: TGTGCCAGCAGGCATCTACAGGGTTGGGACCTCACAGATACGCAGTATTTT.